This T cell receptor beta chain was recorded in a study of Ad26.COV2.S vaccination and SARS-CoV-2 variants. Findings of the study overall: Those who received vaccine or placebo ended up with similar non-spike TCR breadth. Responses of T cells in total may have been underestimated by the TCR breadth and depth analyses.

Trimming removed 4 bases from V and 1 base from J, with 13 bases in between. CDR1 and CDR2 (germline): SGHVS, FQNEAQ. The CDR3 has 15 residues. Concerning this clone: Its antigen is unidentified.

Assay: immunoSEQ multiplex PCR; the TCRdb copy retains only in-frame clones and omits some. The sample yields hundreds of thousands of clones, 87% seen once. Treatment: roughly 19 received Ad26.COV2.S at low or high dose, single or two shots; 5 received placebo; per-sample allocation not given. Material that was analyzed had been drawn on day 63 after the first vaccine or placebo injection. The sequenced sample was peripheral blood, obtained in a trial of Ad26.COV2.S vaccine versus placebo. This sequence joins TRBV7-8 and TRBJ1-1, with a tentative D call TRBD1 (5 bases). The sequence was obtained from a person aged 18-65 years who received the Ad26.COV2.S COVID-19 vaccine or a placebo. The chain's CDR3 is CASSSLATGNTEAFF. The CDR3 DNA reads as TGTGCCAGCAGCTCCCTCGCCACAGGGAACACTGAAGCTTTCTTT.